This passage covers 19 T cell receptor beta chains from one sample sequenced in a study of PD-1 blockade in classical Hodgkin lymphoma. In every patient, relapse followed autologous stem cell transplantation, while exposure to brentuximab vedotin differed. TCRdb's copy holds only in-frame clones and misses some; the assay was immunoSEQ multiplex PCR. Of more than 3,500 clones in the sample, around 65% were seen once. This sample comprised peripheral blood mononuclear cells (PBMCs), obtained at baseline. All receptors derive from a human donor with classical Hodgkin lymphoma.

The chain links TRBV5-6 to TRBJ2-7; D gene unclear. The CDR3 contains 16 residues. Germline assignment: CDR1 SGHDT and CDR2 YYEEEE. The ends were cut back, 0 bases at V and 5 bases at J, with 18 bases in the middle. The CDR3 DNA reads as TGTGCCAGCAGCTTGGAACGTAGGACCCGCCGACACGAGCAGTACTTC. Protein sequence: CASSLERRTRRHEQYF.

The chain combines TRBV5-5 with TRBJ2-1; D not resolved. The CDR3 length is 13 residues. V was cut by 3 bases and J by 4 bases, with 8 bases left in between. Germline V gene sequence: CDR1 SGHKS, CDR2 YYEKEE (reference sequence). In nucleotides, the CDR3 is TGTGCCAGCAGCTCCCTGAAATACAATGAGCAGTTCTTC. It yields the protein CASSSLKYNEQFF.

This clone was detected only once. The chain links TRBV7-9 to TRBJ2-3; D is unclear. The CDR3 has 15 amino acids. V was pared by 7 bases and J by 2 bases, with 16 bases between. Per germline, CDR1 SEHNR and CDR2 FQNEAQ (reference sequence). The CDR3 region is CASTRDVRATDTQYF. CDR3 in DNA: TGTGCCAGCACCCGTGACGTCCGAGCCACAGATACGCAGTATTTT.

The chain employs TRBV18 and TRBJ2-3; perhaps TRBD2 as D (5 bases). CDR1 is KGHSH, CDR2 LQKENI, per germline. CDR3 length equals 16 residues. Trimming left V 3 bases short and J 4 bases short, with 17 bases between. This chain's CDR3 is CASSPPRTASPDTQYF. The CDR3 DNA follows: TGTGCCAGCTCACCGCCACGGACTGCCTCGCCAGATACGCAGTATTTT.

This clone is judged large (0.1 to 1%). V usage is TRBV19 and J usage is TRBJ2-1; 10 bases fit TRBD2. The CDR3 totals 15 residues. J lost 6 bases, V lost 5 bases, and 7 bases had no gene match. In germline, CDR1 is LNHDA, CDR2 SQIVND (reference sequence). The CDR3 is CASSVTSGALNEQFF. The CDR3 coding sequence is TGTGCCAGTAGTGTTACTAGCGGGGCACTCAATGAGCAGTTCTTC.

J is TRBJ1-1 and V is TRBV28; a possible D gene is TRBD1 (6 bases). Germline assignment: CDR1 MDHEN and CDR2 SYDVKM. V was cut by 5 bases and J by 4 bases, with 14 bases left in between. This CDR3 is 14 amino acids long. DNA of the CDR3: TGTGCCAGCAGTCCGACAGGAGTTGGCACTGAAGCTTTCTTT. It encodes CASSPTGVGTEAFF.

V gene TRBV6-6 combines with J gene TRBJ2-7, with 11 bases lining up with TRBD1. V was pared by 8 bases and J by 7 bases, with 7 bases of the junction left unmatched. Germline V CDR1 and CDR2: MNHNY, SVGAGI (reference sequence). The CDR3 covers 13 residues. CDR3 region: CASSGTGGREQYF. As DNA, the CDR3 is TGTGCCAGCTCCGGGACAGGGGGTAGGGAGCAGTACTTC.

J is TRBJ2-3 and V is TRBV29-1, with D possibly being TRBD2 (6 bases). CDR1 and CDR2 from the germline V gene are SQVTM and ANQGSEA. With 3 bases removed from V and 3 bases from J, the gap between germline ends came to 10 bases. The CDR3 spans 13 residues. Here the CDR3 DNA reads TGCAGCGTTGACCGGGGACTGACAGATACGCAGTATTTT. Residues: CSVDRGLTDTQYF.

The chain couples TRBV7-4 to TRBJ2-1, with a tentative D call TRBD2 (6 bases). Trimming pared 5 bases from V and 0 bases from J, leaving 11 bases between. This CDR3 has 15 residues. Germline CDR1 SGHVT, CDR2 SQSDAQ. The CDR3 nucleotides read TGTGCCAGCAGCCAGGGACTCCACTCCTACAATGAGCAGTTCTTC. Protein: CASSQGLHSYNEQFF.

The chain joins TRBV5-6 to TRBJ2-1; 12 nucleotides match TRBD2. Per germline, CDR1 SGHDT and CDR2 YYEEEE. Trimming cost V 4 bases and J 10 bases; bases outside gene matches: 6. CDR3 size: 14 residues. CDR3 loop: CASSQRLAGVEQFF. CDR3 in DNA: TGTGCCAGCAGCCAAAGACTAGCGGGAGTCGAGCAGTTCTTC.

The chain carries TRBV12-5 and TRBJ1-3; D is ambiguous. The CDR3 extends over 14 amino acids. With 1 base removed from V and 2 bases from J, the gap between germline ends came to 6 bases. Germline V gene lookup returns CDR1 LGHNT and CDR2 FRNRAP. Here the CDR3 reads CASGLGSAGNTIYF. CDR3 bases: TGTGCTAGTGGTTTGGGGTCTGCTGGAAACACCATATATTTT.

CDR3 sequence (DNA): TGCGCCAGCAGCCCGTTTTCCGGGACTAGGAACACCGGGGAGCTGTTTTTT. Translating gives CASSPFSGTRNTGELFF. This rearrangement joins TRBV5-1 to TRBJ2-2; TRBD2 matches at 8 bases. The CDR3 runs to 17 residues. Trimming cost V 4 bases and J 1 base; bases outside gene matches: 9. Germline assignment: CDR1 SGHRS and CDR2 YFSETQ. Filled out from reference TRBV5-1 and TRBJ2-2, the complete variable domain reads KAGVTQTPRYLIKTRGQQVTLSCSPISGHRSVSWYQQTPGQGLQFLFEYFSETQRNKGNFPGRFSGRQFSNSRSEMNVSTLELGDSALYLCASSPFSGTRNTGELFFGEGSRLTVL.

This CDR3 reads CASSLLVAGVNSPLHF. In DNA, the CDR3 is TGTGCCAGCAGCTTGTTGGTTGCAGGGGTTAATTCACCCCTCCACTTT. The chain links TRBV5-6 to TRBJ1-6, with a possible D match to TRBD1 (6 bases). The CDR3 extends over 16 amino acids. Germline values: CDR1 SGHDT, CDR2 YYEEEE. V was trimmed by 1 base and J by 6 bases, leaving 14 bases between them.

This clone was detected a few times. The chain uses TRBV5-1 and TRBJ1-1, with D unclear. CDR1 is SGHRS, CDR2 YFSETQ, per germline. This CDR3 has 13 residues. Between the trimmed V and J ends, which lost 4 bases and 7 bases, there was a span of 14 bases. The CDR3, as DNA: TGCGCCAGCAGCCATGGGTCAACAAGTGAAGCTTTCTTT. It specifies CASSHGSTSEAFF.

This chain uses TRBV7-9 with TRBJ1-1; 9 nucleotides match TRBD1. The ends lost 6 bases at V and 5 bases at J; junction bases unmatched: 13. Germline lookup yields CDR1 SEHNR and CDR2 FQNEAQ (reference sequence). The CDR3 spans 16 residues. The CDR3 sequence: CASSHPGGTGRTEAFF. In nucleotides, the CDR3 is TGTGCCAGCAGTCATCCCGGGGGGACAGGGAGGACTGAAGCTTTCTTT.

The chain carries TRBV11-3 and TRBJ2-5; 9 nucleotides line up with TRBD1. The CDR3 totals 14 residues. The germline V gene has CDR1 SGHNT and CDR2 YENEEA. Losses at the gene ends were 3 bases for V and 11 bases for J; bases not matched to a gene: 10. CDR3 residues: CASSLVGQGREQYF. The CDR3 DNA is TGTGCCAGCAGCTTGGTGGGACAGGGCAGGGAGCAGTACTTC.

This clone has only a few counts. The CDR3: CASSQSGTVFNEKLFF. CDR3 nucleotide sequence: TGTGCCAGCAGCCAGTCCGGGACAGTTTTTAATGAAAAACTGTTTTTT. The chain combines TRBV7-2 with TRBJ1-4, with 7 bases lining up with TRBD1. Germline V gene sequence: CDR1 SGHTA, CDR2 FQGNSA. The V gene end was trimmed by 5 bases and the J gene end by 4 bases; junction bases not matched to a gene: 10. This CDR3 comprises 16 residues.

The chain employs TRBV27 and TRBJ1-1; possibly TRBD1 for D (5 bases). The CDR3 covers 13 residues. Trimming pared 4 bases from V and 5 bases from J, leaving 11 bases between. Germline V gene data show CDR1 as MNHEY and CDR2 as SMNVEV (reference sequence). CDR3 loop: CASSSAGRTEAFF. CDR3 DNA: TGTGCCAGCAGTTCGGCAGGGCGGACTGAAGCTTTCTTT.

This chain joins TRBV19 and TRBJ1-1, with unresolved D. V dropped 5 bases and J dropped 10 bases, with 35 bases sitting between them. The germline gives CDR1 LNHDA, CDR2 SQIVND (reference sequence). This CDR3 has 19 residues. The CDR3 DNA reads TGTGCCAGTAGTCACCGGGAGGCTAACCTTAGGACCCACCGACGACGAGCTTTCTTT. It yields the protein CASSHREANLRTHRRRAFF.